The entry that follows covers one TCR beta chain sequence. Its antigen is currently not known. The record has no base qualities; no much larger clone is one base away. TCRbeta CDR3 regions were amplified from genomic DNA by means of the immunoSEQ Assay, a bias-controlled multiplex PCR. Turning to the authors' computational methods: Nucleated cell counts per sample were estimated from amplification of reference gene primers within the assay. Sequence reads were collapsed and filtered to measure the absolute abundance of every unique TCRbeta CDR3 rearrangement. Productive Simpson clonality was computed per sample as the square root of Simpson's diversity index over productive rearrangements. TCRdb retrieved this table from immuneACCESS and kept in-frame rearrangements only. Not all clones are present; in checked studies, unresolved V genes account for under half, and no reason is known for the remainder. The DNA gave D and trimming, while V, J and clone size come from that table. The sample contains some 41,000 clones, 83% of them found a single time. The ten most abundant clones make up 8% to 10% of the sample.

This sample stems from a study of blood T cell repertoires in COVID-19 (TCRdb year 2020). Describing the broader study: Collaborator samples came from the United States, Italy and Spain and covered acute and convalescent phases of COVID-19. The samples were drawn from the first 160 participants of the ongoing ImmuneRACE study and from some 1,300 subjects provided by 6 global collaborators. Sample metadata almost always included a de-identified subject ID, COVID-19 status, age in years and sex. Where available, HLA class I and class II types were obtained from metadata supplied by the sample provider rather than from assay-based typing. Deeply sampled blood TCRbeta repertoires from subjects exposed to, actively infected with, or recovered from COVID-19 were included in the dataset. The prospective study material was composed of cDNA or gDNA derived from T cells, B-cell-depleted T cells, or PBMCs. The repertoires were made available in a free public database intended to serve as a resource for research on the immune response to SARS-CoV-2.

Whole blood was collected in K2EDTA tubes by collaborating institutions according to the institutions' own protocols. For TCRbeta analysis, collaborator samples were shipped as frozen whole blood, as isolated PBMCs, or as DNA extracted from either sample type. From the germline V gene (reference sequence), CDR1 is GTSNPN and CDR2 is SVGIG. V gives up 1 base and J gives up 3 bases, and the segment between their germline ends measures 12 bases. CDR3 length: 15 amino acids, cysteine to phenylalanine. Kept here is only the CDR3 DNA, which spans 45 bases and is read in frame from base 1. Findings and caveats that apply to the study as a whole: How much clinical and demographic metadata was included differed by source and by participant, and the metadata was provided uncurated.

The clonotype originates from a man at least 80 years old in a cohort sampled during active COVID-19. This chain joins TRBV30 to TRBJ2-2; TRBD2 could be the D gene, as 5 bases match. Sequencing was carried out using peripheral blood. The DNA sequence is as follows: TGTGCCTGGAGTGAGTGGGCGGGCGACACCGGGGAGCTGTTTTTT. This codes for CAWSEWAGDTGELFF.